Shown below are 27 T cell receptor beta chains from a single sample sequenced in a study of shared clonotypes between healthy human individuals. Sequenced by immunoSEQ multiplex PCR; TCRdb stores in-frame clones only, minus some. The data show about half a million clones, roughly 83% seen once. The material sequenced was PBMCs. The origin of the receptors is a woman aged 40 to 50 in good health. Some clones in this sample may be carry-over from other donors' samples.

The CDR3 sequence is CASSLESDEQFF. As DNA, the CDR3 is TGCGCCAGCAGCCTCGAGTCTGATGAGCAGTTCTTC. V and J are TRBV4-1 and TRBJ2-1, with unresolved D. The V gene lost 4 bases and the J gene lost 8 bases, with 9 bases spanning the gap. This CDR3 has 12 residues. The V gene's germline CDR1 is MGHRA and CDR2 YSYEKL.

This chain joins TRBV18 and TRBJ2-3; 7 bases map to TRBD2. Germline CDR1 is KGHSH and CDR2 is LQKENI. The CDR3 is 16 residues long. V dropped 4 bases and J dropped 2; count of bases not matched to a gene: 9. CDR3 DNA sequence: TGTGCCAGCTCACTCGAGACGCTAGCGGACACAGATACGCAGTATTTT. The encoded protein is CASSLETLADTDTQYF.

This clone was counted only a few times. A far larger clone is one base from this, pointing to a likely read error. CDR3 sequence reads: CASRQGNREKLLF. CDR3 nucleotide sequence: TGTGCCAGCAGACAGGGGAATCGGGAAAAACTGCTTTTT. The chain links TRBV6-5 to TRBJ1-4, with 7 bases matching TRBD1. From germline, CDR1 is MNHEY and CDR2 SVGAGI. The CDR3 has 13 residues.

DNA for the CDR3: TGTGCCAGCAGCCTCCCGGGGGCTGGGAACTATGGCTACACCTTC. Amino acid sequence: CASSLPGAGNYGYTF. The rearrangement links TRBV28 to TRBJ1-2; D is perhaps TRBD1 (6 bases). Per the germline V gene, CDR1 is MDHEN and CDR2 is SYDVKM. The CDR3 consists of 15 residues. Trimming removed 6 bases at V and 2 bases at J, with 16 bases between.

The chain links TRBV28 to TRBJ2-3, with D perhaps TRBD2 (6 bases). Trimming cost V 4 bases and J 4 bases, with 15 bases left between them. The CDR3 runs to 15 residues. Per germline, CDR1 MDHEN and CDR2 SYDVKM. Here the CDR3 DNA reads TGTGCCAGCAGTTCAACAAGGCTAGCGTCAGATACGCAGTATTTT. Translation gives CASSSTRLASDTQYF.

The chain employs TRBV7-8 and TRBJ1-3; D remains ambiguous. The CDR3 totals 16 residues. The germline V and J ends were trimmed by 0 bases and 1 base, with 10 bases remaining between them. Germline V gene data show CDR1 as SGHVS and CDR2 as FQNEAQ. CDR3 loop: CASSLARWRSGNTIYF. The CDR3 coding sequence is TGTGCCAGCAGCTTAGCGCGGTGGAGATCTGGAAACACCATATATTTT.

This chain joins TRBV2 and TRBJ1-4, with TRBD1 matching over 8 bases. The trim removed 4 bases at V and 2 bases at J, leaving 3 bases unmatched. Germline assignment: CDR1 SNHLY and CDR2 FYNNEI. CDR3 length: 15 residues. The CDR3 nucleotides are TGTGCCAGCAGTGTGGACAGGGTCACTAATGAAAAACTGTTTTTT. It codes for CASSVDRVTNEKLFF.

This CDR3 reads CASSLVVASAYNEQFF. Written as DNA, the CDR3 is TGTGCCAGCAGCTTAGTAGTGGCTTCAGCCTACAATGAGCAGTTCTTC. The chain joins TRBV11-2 to TRBJ2-1, with D unresolved. The ends were cut back, 1 base at V and 2 bases at J, with 12 bases in the middle. The germline V gene has CDR1 SGHAT and CDR2 FQNNGV. CDR3 size: 16 residues.

This clone has a handful of counts. J is TRBJ2-5 and V is TRBV27; D call uncertain. Between the trimmed V and J ends, which lost 5 bases and 1 base, there was a span of 8 bases. CDR3 length: 13 residues. Germline assignment: CDR1 MNHEY and CDR2 SMNVEV (reference sequence). CDR3 residues: CASSPNTQETQYF. The CDR3 nucleotides read TGTGCCAGCAGTCCGAACACCCAAGAGACCCAGTACTTC.

This clone was recorded only once. This chain uses TRBV10-1 with TRBJ2-7; D uncertain. Germline V gives CDR1 WNHNN, CDR2 SYGVQD (reference sequence). Trimming shortened V by 11 bases and J by 3 bases, and 11 bases separated the two germline ends. This CDR3 is 11 amino acids long. CDR3 sequence: CAGPDGYEQYF. The CDR3 coding sequence is TGCGCCGGACCGGACGGCTACGAGCAGTACTTC.

V is TRBV11-2 and J is TRBJ1-2, with 8 nucleotides matching TRBD1. The V and J ends lost 1 base and 4 bases, in that order; junction bases with no gene match: 2. The CDR3 is 14 residues long. Germline loops: CDR1 SGHAT, CDR2 FQNNGV. CDR3 amino acids: CASSLGGTGYGYTF. CDR3 coding DNA: TGTGCCAGCAGCTTAGGAGGGACAGGCTATGGCTACACCTTC.

This rearrangement joins TRBV19 to TRBJ2-7, with 7 bases matching TRBD2. Germline lookup yields CDR1 LNHDA and CDR2 SQIVND (reference sequence). The CDR3 spans 13 residues. The trim removed 3 bases at V and 6 bases at J, leaving 5 bases unmatched. The CDR3 DNA follows: TGTGCCAGTAGTATTGGACTAGGTCGCGAGCAGTACTTC. Translating it yields CASSIGLGREQYF.

This chain connects TRBV5-1 to TRBJ2-7; TRBD1 matches 11 bases. This CDR3 region has 15 residues. The V gene end was trimmed by 3 bases and the J gene end by 3 bases; junction bases not matched to a gene: 5. Germline lookup yields CDR1 SGHRS and CDR2 YFSETQ. CDR3 sequence: CASSWPGQGGYEQYF. DNA for the CDR3: TGCGCCAGCAGCTGGCCGGGACAGGGGGGCTACGAGCAGTACTTC. Full variable domain (outside the CDR3, taken from reference TRBV5-1 and TRBJ2-7): KAGVTQTPRYLIKTRGQQVTLSCSPISGHRSVSWYQQTPGQGLQFLFEYFSETQRNKGNFPGRFSGRQFSNSRSEMNVSTLELGDSALYLCASSWPGQGGYEQYFGPGTRLTVT.

CDR3 in DNA: TGCAGCGTCAGCCGACAGGGGGCCCACGAGCAGTACTTC. The encoded protein is CSVSRQGAHEQYF. The rearrangement uses TRBV29-1 and TRBJ2-7; 10 nucleotides agree with TRBD1. The trim removed 6 bases at V and 5 bases at J, leaving 7 bases unmatched. Germline V gene sequence: CDR1 SQVTM, CDR2 ANQGSEA. The CDR3 runs to 13 residues.

The V gene is TRBV5-1, the J gene TRBJ2-7, with TRBD1 matching 10 bases. Germline-derived CDR1 and CDR2 are SGHRS and YFSETQ. The ends lost 4 bases at V and 2 bases at J; junction bases unmatched: 9. CDR3 length: 16 amino acids. The CDR3 DNA follows: TGCGCCAGCAGCCCAAGGACGGGACAGGGGACCTACGAGCAGTACTTC. Translated, it gives CASSPRTGQGTYEQYF.

CDR3 DNA sequence: TGCGCCAGCAGCTCCCCGGACAGGGGGACCGGGGAGCTGTTTTTT. Protein product: CASSSPDRGTGELFF. The chain links TRBV5-1 to TRBJ2-2, with TRBD1 matching over 10 bases. The CDR3 contains 15 residues. The V gene's germline CDR1 is SGHRS and CDR2 YFSETQ. J gave up 5 bases and V 3 bases, and 4 bases lay outside the gene matches.

The chain links TRBV19 to TRBJ2-5; 7 nucleotides line up with TRBD2. The tail of the sequence fits TRBJ2-7 better, so the J call may be wrong. CDR1 LNHDA and CDR2 SQIVND come from the germline V gene (reference sequence). The CDR3 contains 14 residues. The CDR3 nucleotides read TGTGCCAGTAGTAATCCGGGACTACAATACGAGCAGTACTTC. This gives the protein CASSNPGLQYEQYF.

The V gene is TRBV7-2, the J gene TRBJ1-2; D is possibly TRBD1 (6 bases). There are 14 residues in the CDR3. In germline, CDR1 is SGHTA, CDR2 FQGNSA. V lost 5 bases and J lost 5, with 15 bases in between. The CDR3 region is CASSPYRETYGYTF. The CDR3 bases are TGTGCCAGCAGCCCATACAGGGAGACTTATGGCTACACCTTC.

This clone has just a few counts. The V gene is TRBV28, the J gene TRBJ2-7; 9 nucleotides align to TRBD1. The V gene end was trimmed by 1 base and the J gene end by 7 bases; junction bases not matched to a gene: 5. This CDR3 comprises 14 residues. Germline-derived CDR1 and CDR2 are MDHEN and SYDVKM. This CDR3 is CASSLLQGAVEQYF. In DNA, the CDR3 is TGTGCCAGCAGTTTATTACAGGGGGCGGTAGAGCAGTACTTC.

A note on this clone: A far larger clone is only one base removed, so a read error is likely. The J gene is TRBJ2-1, the V gene TRBV6-1; D uncertain. Trimming left V 6 bases short and J 3 bases short, with 3 bases between. The germline V gene has CDR1 MNHNS and CDR2 SASEGT. The CDR3 has 11 amino acids. The CDR3 DNA reads as TGTGCCAGCAGGTTCTACAATGAGCAGTTCTTC. As protein: CASRFYNEQFF.

This chain uses TRBV5-1 with TRBJ2-1, with 11 positions matching TRBD2. V was pared by 0 bases and J by 4 bases, with 6 bases of the junction left unmatched. The CDR3 covers 17 residues. Germline loops: CDR1 SGHRS, CDR2 YFSETQ. The CDR3 nucleotides are TGCGCCAGCAGCTTGGGAGGGACTAGCGGAAAATACAATGAGCAGTTCTTC. As protein: CASSLGGTSGKYNEQFF.

A note on this clone: A clone one base away is much larger, so this may be a read error. Other DNA sequences in the same sample also yield this CDR3. V gene TRBV5-1 combines with J gene TRBJ1-1; no clear D. This CDR3 spans 13 amino acids. V was clipped by 0 bases and J by 0 bases, with 3 bases between them. CDR1 is SGHRS, CDR2 YFSETQ, per germline. CDR3 loop: CASSLGLNTEAFF. CDR3 coding DNA: TGCGCCAGCAGCTTGGGTCTGAACACTGAAGCTTTCTTT.

This sequence joins TRBV28 and TRBJ1-2; possible D gene TRBD1, 6 bases. With 0 bases removed from V and 8 bases from J, the gap between germline ends came to 13 bases. The CDR3 has 14 amino acids. Per the germline V gene, CDR1 is MDHEN and CDR2 is SYDVKM. CDR3 coding DNA: TGTGCCAGCAGTTTATGGGGGACACTAAGGGGCTACACCTTC. Translation gives CASSLWGTLRGYTF.

V is TRBV7-8 and J is TRBJ1-3; 8 bases align to TRBD1. J was trimmed by 5 bases and V by 5 bases; bases with no gene match: 5. CDR1 and CDR2 from the germline V gene are SGHVS and FQNEAQ. The CDR3 runs to 14 residues. The CDR3 DNA is TGTGCCAGCAGCACATGGGACAGGAGAAACACCATATATTTT. The encoded protein is CASSTWDRRNTIYF.

Note on this clone: The same CDR3 is also encoded by other DNA sequences in this sample. The chain joins TRBV2 to TRBJ2-7, with D possibly TRBD2 on 6 matching bases. The CDR3 covers 13 residues. Trimming stripped 4 bases from V and 1 base from J, with 8 bases between. Germline loops: CDR1 SNHLY, CDR2 FYNNEI. Written as DNA, the CDR3 is TGTGCCAGCAGTGGGGGACTTTCCTACGAGCAGTACTTC. Amino acids: CASSGGLSYEQYF.

The V gene is TRBV6-1, the J gene TRBJ2-7, with TRBD1 as a possible D gene (6 bases). Per the germline V gene, CDR1 is MNHNS and CDR2 is SASEGT. Trimming pared 1 base from V and 3 bases from J, leaving 13 bases between. The CDR3 is 15 residues long. The CDR3 region is CASSEGQGPFYEQYF. CDR3 nucleotides: TGTGCCAGCAGTGAAGGTCAGGGGCCCTTCTACGAGCAGTACTTC.

This clone was detected only once. This CDR3 reads CASSQAASGRADTQYF. CDR3 nucleotide sequence: TGCGCCAGCAGCCAAGCGGCTAGCGGGAGGGCAGATACGCAGTATTTT. This sequence joins TRBV4-3 and TRBJ2-3, with 12 bases fitting TRBD2. With 1 base clipped from V and 4 bases from J, the junction kept 3 bases outside the gene matches. The CDR3 runs 16 residues. Germline CDR1 reads LGHNA; CDR2 reads YSLEER.